These 2 T cell receptor beta chains were sequenced from one sample in a study of T cells after yellow fever vaccination. TCRdb ran MiXCR on the 5' RACE reads and lists one entry per CDR3 protein. Of a few hundred thousand distinct CDR3 sequences detected, approximately 8% appear once; the ten largest clones hold about 3%. Material: CD4+ T cells sorted from PBMCs, obtained 5 days after the yellow fever booster vaccination. These receptors were obtained from a man younger than 35 who received the YFV17D yellow fever vaccine.

This clonotype has a count of ten or more. This sequence joins TRBV4-1 and TRBJ1-3; D call uncertain. Per germline, CDR1 MGHRA and CDR2 YSYEKL. V was cut by 0 bases and J by 2 bases, with 14 bases left in between. The CDR3 loop spans 17 amino acids. This CDR3 is CASSQEWLDGAGNTIYF. CDR3 nucleotides: TGCGCCAGCAGCCAAGAATGGTTGGACGGTGCTGGAAACACCATATATTTT.

This clonotype has only a few counts. CDR3 bases: TGTGCCAGCAGTAGGCTAGCGCGGACAGATACGCAGTATTTT. This gives the protein CASSRLARTDTQYF. J is TRBJ2-3 and V is TRBV12-3 or TRBV12-4; a possible D gene is TRBD2 (6 bases). The germline V and J ends were trimmed by 5 bases and 3 bases, with 12 bases remaining between them. The CDR3 consists of 14 residues.